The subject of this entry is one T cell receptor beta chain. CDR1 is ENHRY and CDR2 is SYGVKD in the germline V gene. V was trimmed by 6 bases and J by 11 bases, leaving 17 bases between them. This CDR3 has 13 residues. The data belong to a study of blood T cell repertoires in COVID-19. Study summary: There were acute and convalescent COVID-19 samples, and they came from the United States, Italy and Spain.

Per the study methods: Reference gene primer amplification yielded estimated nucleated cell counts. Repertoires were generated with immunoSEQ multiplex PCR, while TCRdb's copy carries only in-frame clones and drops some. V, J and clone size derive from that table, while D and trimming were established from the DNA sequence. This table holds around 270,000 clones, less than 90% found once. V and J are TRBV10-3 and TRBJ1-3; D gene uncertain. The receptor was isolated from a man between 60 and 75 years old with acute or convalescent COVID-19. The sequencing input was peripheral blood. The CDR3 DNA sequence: TGTGCCATCAGGGAAATTGGAGGGCCACCCATATATTTT. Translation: CAIREIGGPPIYF.